This T cell receptor beta chain was documented in a study of Graves' ophthalmopathy and Graves' hyperthyroidism. The overall study: A follow-up of 18 months without ophthalmopathy meant that hyperthyroidism was stable.

Points on this clonotype: Its antigen remains unknown.

The CDR3 extends over 15 amino acids. CDR1 and CDR2 from the germline V gene are SGHTA and FQGTGA. V was pared by 5 bases and J by 7 bases, with 13 bases of the junction left unmatched. The TCR beta CDR3 regions underwent amplification from RNA transcripts. RT-PCR was first run with HTBI primers, then multiplex PCR in a second round. TCRdb ran MiXCR on the multiplex PCR reads and lists one entry per CDR3 protein. The sample yields around 1,000,000 distinct CDR3 sequences, about 35% seen once. Study findings and constraints: The model achieved 70.59% sensitivity and 72.22% specificity for ophthalmopathy progression.

Sequenced sample: peripheral blood or thyroid tissue (not recorded which). This clonotype originated in an adult man with Graves' hyperthyroidism. The rearrangement links TRBV7-3 to TRBJ2-7, with 8 bases fitting TRBD2. The CDR3 DNA reads as TGTGCCAGCAGCCATCTCGAAGCGGGACTAGAGGAGCAGTACTTC. Protein: CASSHLEAGLEEQYF.